The clone carrying this T cell receptor (beta chain) was seen more than once but under ten times. Its antigen is unidentified. This sample was included in a study of T cell repertoires in cytomegalovirus infection. Study overall: Public signatures in TCR beta pointed to CMV infection and matching HLA type. Study-level points and caveats: CMV carriers with the relevant HLA were identified by cumulative public TCR beta family frequency. Dominating the ex vivo response were TCR beta clonotypes that were CMV-specific and HLA-C-restricted.

TCRdb recomputed calls from the reads with MiXCR, one row per CDR3 protein. The table lists a few hundred thousand distinct CDR3 sequences, over 7.5% of them singletons, with 3.5% to 4.5% in the top ten. This CDR3 has 16 amino acids. The V and J ends lost 4 bases and 3 bases respectively, with 16 bases between them. CDR1 is MGHRA and CDR2 is YSYEKL in the germline V gene. The J gene is TRBJ2-1, the V gene TRBV4-1; D is uncertain. Sequencing was performed on PBMCs. The sequence came from a human donor in good health (CMV status not recorded). Some clones in this sample may be carry-over from other donors' samples. In nucleotides, the CDR3 is TGCGCCAGCAGCCCCCTGGGCAGAACACTCTACAATGAGCAGTTCTTC. Amino acids: CASSPLGRTLYNEQFF.